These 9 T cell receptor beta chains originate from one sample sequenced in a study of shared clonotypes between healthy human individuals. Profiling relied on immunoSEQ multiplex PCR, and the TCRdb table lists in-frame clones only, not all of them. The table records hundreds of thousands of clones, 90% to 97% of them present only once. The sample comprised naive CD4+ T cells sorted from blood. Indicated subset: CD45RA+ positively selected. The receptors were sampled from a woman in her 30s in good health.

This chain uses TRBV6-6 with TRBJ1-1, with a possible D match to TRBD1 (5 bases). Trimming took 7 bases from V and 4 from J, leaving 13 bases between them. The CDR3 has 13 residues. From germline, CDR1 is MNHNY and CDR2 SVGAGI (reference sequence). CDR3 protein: CASTSRGGTEAFF. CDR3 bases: TGTGCCAGCACCTCGCGCGGGGGCACTGAAGCTTTCTTT.

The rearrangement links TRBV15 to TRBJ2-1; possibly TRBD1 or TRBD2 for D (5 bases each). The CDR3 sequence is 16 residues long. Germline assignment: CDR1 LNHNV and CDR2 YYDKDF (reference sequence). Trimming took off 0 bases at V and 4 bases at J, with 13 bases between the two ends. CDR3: CATSRDSGTVYNEQFF. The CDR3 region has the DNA TGTGCCACCAGCAGAGATTCAGGGACGGTATACAATGAGCAGTTCTTC.

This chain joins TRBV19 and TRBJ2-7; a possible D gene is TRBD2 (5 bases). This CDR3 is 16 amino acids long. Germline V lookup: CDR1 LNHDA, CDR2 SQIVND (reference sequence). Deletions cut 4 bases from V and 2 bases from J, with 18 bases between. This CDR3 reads CASSTGSSRQTYEQYF. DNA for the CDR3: TGTGCCAGTAGTACGGGAAGCAGTCGGCAGACCTACGAGCAGTACTTC.

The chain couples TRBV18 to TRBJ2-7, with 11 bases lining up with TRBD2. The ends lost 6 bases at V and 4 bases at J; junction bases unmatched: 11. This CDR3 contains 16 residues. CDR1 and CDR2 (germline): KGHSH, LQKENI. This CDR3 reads CASSRLPGLAVYEQYF. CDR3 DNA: TGTGCCAGCTCGCGTCTGCCGGGACTAGCGGTTTACGAGCAGTACTTC.

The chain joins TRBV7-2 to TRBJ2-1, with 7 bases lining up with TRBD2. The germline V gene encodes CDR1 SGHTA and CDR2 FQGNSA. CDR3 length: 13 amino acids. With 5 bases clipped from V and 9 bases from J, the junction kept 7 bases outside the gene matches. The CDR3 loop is CASSHSGLAEQFF. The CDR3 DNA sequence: TGTGCCAGCAGCCATAGCGGGTTGGCTGAGCAGTTCTTC.

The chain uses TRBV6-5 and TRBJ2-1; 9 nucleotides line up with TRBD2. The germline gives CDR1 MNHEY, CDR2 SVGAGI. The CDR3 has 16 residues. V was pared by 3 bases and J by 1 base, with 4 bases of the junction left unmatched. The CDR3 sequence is CASSYTAGGSYNEQFF. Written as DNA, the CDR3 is TGTGCCAGCAGTTATACTGCGGGAGGGTCCTACAATGAGCAGTTCTTC.

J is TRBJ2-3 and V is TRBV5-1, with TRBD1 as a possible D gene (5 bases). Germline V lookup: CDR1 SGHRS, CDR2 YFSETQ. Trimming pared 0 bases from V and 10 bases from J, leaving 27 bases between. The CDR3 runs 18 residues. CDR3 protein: CASSLVWTREDGYLAQYF. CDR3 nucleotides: TGCGCCAGCAGCTTGGTTTGGACAAGGGAAGACGGTTATCTGGCGCAGTATTTT.

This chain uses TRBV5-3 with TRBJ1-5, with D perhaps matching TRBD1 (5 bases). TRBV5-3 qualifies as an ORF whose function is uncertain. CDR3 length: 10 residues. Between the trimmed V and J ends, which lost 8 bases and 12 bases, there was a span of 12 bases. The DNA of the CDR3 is TGTGCCAGCAGCCCGGGGGGCCAGCATTTT. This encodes CASSPGGQHF.

As DNA, the CDR3 is TGTGCCAGCAGCAAAGGGACGGATACCTACGAGCAGTACTTC. Translation gives CASSKGTDTYEQYF. This sequence joins TRBV21-1 and TRBJ2-7. TRBV21-1 is assigned pseudogene status. CDR3 length: 14 residues.